This record concerns one TCR beta chain sequence. No antigen is known for it. Sorting recovered naive CD8 T cells on a CD8+CD4-CCR7+CD45RA+ profile. TCRdb re-called the PCR reads with MiXCR, one entry per CDR3 protein. The sample has around 460,000 distinct CDR3 sequences; 20% to 25% are singletons. The ends were cut back, 3 bases at V and 1 base at J, with 13 bases in the middle. The CDR3 length is 15 residues. Germline V lookup: CDR1 MNHEY, CDR2 SMNVEV (reference sequence). The sample is drawn from a study of molecular identifiers for immune sequencing clone quantification. The overall study: For replicates, RNA isolated from roughly 21,000 or 96,000 naive CD8 cells was divided into five portions, of which four were sequenced. Findings of the study overall: Because of identical TCR molecules sharing a barcode, sizes of highly expanded clones could be underestimated. Jurkat TCR RNA spiked in from one cell reportedly remained identifiable amid 970,000 or so naive cells.

Sequenced: naive CD8+ T cells from blood, with Jurkat cell RNA spiked in. Subset here: FACS-sorted CD8+CD4-CCR7+CD45RA+ naive T cells. The TCR comes from a human donor in good health. Some libraries in this study had Jurkat cell RNA spiked in. This chain uses TRBV27 with TRBJ2-7, with D possibly TRBD1 on 6 matching bases. Written as DNA, the CDR3 is TGTGCCAGCAGTTTCAGGGGTATGAAGTCCTACGAGCAGTACTTC. It encodes CASSFRGMKSYEQYF.